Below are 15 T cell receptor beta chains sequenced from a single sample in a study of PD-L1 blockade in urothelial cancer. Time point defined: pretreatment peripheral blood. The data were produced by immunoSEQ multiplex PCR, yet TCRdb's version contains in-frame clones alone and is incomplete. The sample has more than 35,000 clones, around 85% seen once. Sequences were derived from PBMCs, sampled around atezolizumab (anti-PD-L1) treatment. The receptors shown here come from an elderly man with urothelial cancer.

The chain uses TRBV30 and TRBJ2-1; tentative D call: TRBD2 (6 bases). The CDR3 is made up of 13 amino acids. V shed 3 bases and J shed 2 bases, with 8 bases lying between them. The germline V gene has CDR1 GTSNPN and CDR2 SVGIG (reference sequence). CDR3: CAWRASAYNEQFF. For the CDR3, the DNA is TGTGCCTGGAGGGCTAGCGCCTACAATGAGCAGTTCTTC.

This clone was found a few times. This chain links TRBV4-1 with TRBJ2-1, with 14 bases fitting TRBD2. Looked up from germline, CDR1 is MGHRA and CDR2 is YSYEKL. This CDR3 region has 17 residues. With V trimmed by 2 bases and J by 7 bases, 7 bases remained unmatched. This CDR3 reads CASSQQGLAGVRNEQFF. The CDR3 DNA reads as TGCGCCAGCAGCCAACAGGGACTAGCGGGAGTAAGAAATGAGCAGTTCTTC.

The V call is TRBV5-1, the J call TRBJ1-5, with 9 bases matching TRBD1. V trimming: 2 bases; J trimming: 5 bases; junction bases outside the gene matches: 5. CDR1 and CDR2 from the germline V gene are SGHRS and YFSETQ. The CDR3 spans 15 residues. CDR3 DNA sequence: TGCGCCAGCAGCTTTCTCGGGGACAGGGATCAGCCCCAGCATTTT. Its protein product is CASSFLGDRDQPQHF.

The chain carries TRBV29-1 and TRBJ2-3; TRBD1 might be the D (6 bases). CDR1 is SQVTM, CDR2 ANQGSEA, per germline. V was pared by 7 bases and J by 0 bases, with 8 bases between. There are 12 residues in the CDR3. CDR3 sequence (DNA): TGCAGCGCAGGGGAGAGCACAGATACGCAGTATTTT. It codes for CSAGESTDTQYF.

The CDR3 sequence is CASSDLVSGTGSFQQYF. The CDR3 nucleotides read TGTGCCAGCAGTGATTTGGTTAGCGGGACCGGGTCATTCCAGCAGTACTTC. The rearrangement uses TRBV6-4 and TRBJ2-7; 8 positions match TRBD2. Germline V gene lookup returns CDR1 MRHNA and CDR2 SNTAGT. V was pared by 3 bases and J by 8 bases, with 18 bases of the junction left unmatched. CDR3 size: 17 residues.

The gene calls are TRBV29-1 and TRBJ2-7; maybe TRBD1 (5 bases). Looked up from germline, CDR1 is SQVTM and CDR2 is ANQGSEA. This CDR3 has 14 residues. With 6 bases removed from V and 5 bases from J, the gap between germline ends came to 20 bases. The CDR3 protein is CSVEFGQGGDEQYF. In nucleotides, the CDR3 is TGCAGCGTGGAGTTTGGTCAGGGTGGCGACGAGCAGTACTTC.

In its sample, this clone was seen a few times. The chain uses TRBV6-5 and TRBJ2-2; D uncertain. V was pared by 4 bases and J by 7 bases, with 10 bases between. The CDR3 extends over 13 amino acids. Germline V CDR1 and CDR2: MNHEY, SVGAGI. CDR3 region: CASSSSWSGELFF. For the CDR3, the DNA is TGTGCCAGCAGTTCCTCCTGGAGCGGGGAGCTGTTTTTT.

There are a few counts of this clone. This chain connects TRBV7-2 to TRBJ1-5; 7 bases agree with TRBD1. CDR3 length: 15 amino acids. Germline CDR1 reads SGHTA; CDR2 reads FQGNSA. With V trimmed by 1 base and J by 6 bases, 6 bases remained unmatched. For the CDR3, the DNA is TGTGCCAGCAGCTTAGTAGGGGGCGGCTCTCAGCCCCAGCATTTT. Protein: CASSLVGGGSQPQHF.

The CDR3 DNA reads as TGTGCCAGCAGCAAAGGGGCAGGGGGGACGCTGAACACTGAAGCTTTCTTT. Translating it yields CASSKGAGGTLNTEAFF. The rearrangement joins TRBV21-1 to TRBJ1-1; the table calls TRBD1, which could not be checked here. TRBV21-1 is reported as a pseudogene. The CDR3 is 17 amino acids.

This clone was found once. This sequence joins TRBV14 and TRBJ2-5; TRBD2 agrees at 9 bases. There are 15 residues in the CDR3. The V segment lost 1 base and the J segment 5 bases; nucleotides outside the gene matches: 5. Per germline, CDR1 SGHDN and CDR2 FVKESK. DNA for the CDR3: TGTGCCAGCAGCCAAGCCCGCGGGAGGGCGGAGACCCAGTACTTC. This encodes CASSQARGRAETQYF.

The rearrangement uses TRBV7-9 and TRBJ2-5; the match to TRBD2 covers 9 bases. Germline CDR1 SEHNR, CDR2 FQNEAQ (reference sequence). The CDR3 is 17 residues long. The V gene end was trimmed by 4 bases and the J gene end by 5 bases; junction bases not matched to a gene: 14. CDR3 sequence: CASSSLAGRSLGETQYF. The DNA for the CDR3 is TGTGCCAGCAGCTCTCTAGCGGGAAGATCACTTGGGGAGACCCAGTACTTC.

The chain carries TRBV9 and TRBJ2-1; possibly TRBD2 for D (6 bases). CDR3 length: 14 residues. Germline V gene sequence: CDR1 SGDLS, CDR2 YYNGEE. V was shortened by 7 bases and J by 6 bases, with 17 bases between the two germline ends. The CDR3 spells CASGRSPKSNEQFF. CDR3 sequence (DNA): TGTGCCAGCGGGAGGAGCCCCAAGTCCAATGAGCAGTTCTTC.

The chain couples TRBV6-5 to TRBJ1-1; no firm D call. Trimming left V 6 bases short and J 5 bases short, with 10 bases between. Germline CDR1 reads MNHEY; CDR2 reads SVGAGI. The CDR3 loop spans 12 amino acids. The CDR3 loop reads CASRGGLTEAFF. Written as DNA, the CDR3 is TGTGCCAGCAGGGGAGGGTTGACTGAAGCTTTCTTT.

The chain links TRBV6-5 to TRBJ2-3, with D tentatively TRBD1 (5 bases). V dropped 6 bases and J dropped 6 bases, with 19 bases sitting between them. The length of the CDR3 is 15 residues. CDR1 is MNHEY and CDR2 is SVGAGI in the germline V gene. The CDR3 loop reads CASRGAFRITDTQYF. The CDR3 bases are TGTGCCAGCAGAGGGGCCTTCAGGATCACGGATACGCAGTATTTT.

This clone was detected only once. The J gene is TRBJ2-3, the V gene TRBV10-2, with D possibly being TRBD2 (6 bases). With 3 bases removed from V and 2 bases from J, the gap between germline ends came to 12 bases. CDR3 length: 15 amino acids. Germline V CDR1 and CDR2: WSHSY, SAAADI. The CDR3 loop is CASSDGGNPTDTQYF. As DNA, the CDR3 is TGCGCCAGCAGTGATGGCGGGAACCCCACAGATACGCAGTATTTT.